One TCR beta chain is described in this entry. Its specificity is unknown. The sample originates from a study of CD8 T cells in Susac syndrome. Study-level information: At the time their blood was drawn, patients with Susac syndrome were either therapy-naive, on corticosteroids (with some of them also receiving intravenous immunoglobulin), or on intravenous immunoglobulin alone. Overall study findings and caveats: The study's TCR sequencing and HLA analysis drew on a certain number of individuals. That number was acknowledged as relatively small.

CDR1 is MNHEY and CDR2 is SVGAGI in the germline V gene. This CDR3 has 15 amino acids. Trimming took off 6 bases at V and 4 bases at J, with 18 bases between the two ends. The RNA, about 0.45 to 1 ug, was put through reverse transcription using random hexamers. Amplification of the TCR beta CDR3 was carried out by immunoSEQ multiplex PCR, which spanned a total of 54 Vbeta and 13 Jbeta segments. TCRdb reanalysed the immunoSEQ multiplex PCR reads using MiXCR and keeps one entry per CDR3 protein. The sample carries roughly 140,000 distinct CDR3 sequences, approximately 95% recorded once. The chain links TRBV6-5 to TRBJ2-5; a weak D match, TRBD2 (5 bases). The sequencing sample was made of CD4+ T cells from PBMCs. The sequence was collected from a human donor with Susac syndrome. CDR3 nucleotides: TGTGCCAGCAGACCTACGGGGAGACCAACAGAGACCCAGTACTTC. Encoded protein: CASRPTGRPTETQYF.